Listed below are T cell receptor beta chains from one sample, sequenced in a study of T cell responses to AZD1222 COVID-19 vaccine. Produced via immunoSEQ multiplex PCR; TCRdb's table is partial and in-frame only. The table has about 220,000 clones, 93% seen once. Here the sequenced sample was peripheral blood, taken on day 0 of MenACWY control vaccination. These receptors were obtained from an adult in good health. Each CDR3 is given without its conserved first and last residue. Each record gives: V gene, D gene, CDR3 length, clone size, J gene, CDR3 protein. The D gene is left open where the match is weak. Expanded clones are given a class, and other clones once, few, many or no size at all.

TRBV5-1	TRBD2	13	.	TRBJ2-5	ASSLWGGRGETQY
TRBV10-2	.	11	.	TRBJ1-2	ASLGSGVYGYT
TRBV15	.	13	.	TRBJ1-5	ATSNLRGHNQPQH
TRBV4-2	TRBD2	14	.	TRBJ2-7	ASSQGGTSGGYEQY
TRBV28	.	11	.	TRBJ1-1	ASSFQKNTEAF
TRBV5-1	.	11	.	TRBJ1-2	ASSSQGTYGYT
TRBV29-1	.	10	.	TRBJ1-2	SIRTANYGYT
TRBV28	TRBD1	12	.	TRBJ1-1	ASRDRDRYTEAF
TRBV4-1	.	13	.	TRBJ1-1	ASSQDAPGNTEAF
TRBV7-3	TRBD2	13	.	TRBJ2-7	ASSLGSGGSYEQY
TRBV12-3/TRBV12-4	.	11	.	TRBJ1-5	ASSRDRDMSQH
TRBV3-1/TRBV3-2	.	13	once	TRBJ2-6	ASSLRGSGANVLT
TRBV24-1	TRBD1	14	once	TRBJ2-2	ATSDAGQGNTGELF
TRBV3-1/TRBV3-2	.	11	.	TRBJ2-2	ASSTMNTGELF
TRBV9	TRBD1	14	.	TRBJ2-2	ASSKDRGENTGELF
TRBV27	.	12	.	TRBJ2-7	ASSRNWAGYEQY
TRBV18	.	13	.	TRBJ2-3	ASSTRQASTDTQY
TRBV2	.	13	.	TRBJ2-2	ASSLRAPNTGELF
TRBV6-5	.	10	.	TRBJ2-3	ASRTETDTQY
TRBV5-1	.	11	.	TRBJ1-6	ASSLGGNSPLH
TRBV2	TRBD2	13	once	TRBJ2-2	ASSARGLAGGELF
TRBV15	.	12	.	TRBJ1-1	ATSRDRTGTEAF
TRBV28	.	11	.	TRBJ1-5	ASSLVGNQPQH
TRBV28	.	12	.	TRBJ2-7	ASSPSLLGGEQY
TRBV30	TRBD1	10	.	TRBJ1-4	AWSAQGARLF
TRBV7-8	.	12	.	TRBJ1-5	ASSSYTGNQPQH
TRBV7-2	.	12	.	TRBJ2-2	ASSGTFNTGELF
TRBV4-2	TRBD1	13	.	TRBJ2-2	ASSQEQGSVGELF
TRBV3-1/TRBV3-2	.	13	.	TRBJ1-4	ASSQGSTTNEKLF
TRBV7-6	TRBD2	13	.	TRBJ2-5	ASSLASGYQETQY
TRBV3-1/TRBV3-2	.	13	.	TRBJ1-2	ASSQEGAGNYGYT
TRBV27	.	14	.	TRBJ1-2	ASSFSEPRGSYGYT
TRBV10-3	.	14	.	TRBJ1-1	AIKGRWDGPNTEAF
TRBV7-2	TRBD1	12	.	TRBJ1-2	ASSLARTGYGYT
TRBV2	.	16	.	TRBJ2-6	ASSTPGTELGRANVLT
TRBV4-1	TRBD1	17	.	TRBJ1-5	ASSHRVGAGQGHNQPQH
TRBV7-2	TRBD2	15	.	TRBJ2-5	ASSYANRGLAGETQY
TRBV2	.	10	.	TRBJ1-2	ASSPSPLGYT
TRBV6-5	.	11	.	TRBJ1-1	ASSYSGGGEAF
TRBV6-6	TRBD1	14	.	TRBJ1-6	ASSYSRGQGTSPLH
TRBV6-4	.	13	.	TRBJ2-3	ASSDLGGGIDTQY
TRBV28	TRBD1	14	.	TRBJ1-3	ASSSGTGVSGNTIY
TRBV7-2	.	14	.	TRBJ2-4	ASSSGGQGVKNIQY
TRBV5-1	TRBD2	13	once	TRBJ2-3	ASSRDYTKARTQY
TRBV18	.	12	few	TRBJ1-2	ASSPPLQGHGYT
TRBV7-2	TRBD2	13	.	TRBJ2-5	ASSRSGGAGETQY
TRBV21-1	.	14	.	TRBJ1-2	ATSWGNFSRPNGYT
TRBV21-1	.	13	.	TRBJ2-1	ASSKRGISYNEQF
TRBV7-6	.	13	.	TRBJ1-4	ASSLAFGPLEKLF
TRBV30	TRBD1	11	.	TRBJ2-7	AWSRGQGLEQY
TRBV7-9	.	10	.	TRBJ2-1	ASSPGFGEQF
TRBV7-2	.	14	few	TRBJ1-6	ASSPHRGRNNSPLH
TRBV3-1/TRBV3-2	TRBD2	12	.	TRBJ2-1	ASSRTSGANEQF
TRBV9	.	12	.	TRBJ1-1	ASSVYEGVSEAF
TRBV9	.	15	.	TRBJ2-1	ASSFSPLGGVYNEQF
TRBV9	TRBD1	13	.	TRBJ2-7	ASSVGGGTGGEQY
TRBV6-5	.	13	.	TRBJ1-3	ASRSTGSPGNTIY
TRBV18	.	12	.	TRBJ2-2	ASSPEGITGELF
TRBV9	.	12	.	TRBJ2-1	ASSVISVSDEQF